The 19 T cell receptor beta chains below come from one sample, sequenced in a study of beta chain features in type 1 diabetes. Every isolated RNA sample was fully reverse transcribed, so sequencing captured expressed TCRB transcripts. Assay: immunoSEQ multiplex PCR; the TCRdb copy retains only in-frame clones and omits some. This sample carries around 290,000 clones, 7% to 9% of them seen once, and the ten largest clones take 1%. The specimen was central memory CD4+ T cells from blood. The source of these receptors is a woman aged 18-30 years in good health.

CDR3 residues: CASSGLAGFETQYF. For the CDR3, the DNA is TGTGCCAGTAGTGGACTAGCGGGATTTGAGACCCAGTACTTC. The chain recombines TRBV19 with TRBJ2-5, with 12 bases aligning to TRBD2. V lost 5 bases to trimming and J lost 5 bases; unmatched junction nucleotides: 3. Germline V lookup: CDR1 LNHDA, CDR2 SQIVND (reference sequence). This CDR3 is built from 14 residues. The whole variable domain, remainder taken from reference TRBV19 and TRBJ2-5, is DGGITQSPKYLFRKEGQNVTLSCEQNLNHDAMYWYRQDPGQGLRLIYYSQIVNDFQKGDIAEGYSVSREKKESFPLTVTSAQKNPTAFYLCASSGLAGFETQYFGPGTRLLVL.

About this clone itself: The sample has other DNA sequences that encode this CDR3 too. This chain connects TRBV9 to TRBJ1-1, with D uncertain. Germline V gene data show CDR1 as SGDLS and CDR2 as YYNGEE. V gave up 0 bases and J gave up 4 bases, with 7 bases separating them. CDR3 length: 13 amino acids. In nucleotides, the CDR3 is TGTGCCAGCAGCGTAGTTGCAGGCACTGAAGCTTTCTTT. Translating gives CASSVVAGTEAFF. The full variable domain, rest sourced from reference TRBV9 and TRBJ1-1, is DSGVTQTPKHLITATGQRVTLRCSPRSGDLSVYWYQQSLDQGLQFLIQYYNGEERAKGNILERFSAQQFPDLHSELNLSSLELGDSALYFCASSVVAGTEAFFGQGTRLTVV.

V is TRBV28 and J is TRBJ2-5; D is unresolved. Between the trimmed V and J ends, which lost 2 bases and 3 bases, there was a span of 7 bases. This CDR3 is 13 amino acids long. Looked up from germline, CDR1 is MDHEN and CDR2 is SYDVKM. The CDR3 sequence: CASSLTAEETQYF. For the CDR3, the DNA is TGTGCCAGCAGTTTAACAGCAGAAGAGACCCAGTACTTC.

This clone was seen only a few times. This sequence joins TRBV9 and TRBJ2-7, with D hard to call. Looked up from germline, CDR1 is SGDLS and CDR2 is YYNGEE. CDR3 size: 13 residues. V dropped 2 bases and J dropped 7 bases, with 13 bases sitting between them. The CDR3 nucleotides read TGTGCCAGCAGCGTCCGCCCCGAAGGAGAGCAGTACTTC. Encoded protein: CASSVRPEGEQYF.

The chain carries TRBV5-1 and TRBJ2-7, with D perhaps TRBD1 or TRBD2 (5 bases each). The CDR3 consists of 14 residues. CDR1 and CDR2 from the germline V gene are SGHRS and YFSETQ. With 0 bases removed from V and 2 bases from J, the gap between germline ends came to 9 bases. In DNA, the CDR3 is TGCGCCAGCAGCTTGGAGGGGACGACCTACGAGCAGTACTTC. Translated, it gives CASSLEGTTYEQYF.

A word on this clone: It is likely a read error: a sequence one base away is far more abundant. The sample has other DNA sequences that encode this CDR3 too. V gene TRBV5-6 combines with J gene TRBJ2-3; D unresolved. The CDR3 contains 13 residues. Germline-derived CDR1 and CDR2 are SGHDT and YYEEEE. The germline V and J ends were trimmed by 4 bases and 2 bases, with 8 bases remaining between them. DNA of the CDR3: TGTGCCAGCAGCCGCAGGTTCACAGATACGCAGTATTTT. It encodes CASSRRFTDTQYF.

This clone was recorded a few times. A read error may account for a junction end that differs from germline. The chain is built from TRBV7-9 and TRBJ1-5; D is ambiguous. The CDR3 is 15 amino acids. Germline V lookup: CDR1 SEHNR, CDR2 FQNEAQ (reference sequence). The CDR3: CASSQDNRNDQPQHF. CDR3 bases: TGCGCCAGCAGCCAAGATAACCGTAACGATCAGCCCCAGCATTTT.

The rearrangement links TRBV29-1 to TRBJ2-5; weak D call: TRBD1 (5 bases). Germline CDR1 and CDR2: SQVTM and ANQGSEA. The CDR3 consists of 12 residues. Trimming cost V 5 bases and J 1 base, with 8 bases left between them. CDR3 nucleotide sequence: TGCAGCGTTCGACAGACCCAAGAGACCCAGTACTTC. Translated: CSVRQTQETQYF.

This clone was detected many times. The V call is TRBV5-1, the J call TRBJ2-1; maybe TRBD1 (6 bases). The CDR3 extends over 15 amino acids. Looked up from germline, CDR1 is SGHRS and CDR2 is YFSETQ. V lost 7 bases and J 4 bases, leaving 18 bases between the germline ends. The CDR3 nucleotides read TGCGCCAGCTCACTCCGGGACACCTCATACAATGAGCAGTTCTTC. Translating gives CASSLRDTSYNEQFF.

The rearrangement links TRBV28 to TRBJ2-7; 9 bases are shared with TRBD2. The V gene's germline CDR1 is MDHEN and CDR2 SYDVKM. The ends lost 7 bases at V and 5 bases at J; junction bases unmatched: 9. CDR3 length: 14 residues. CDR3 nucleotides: TGTGCCAGCAACCCTAGCGGGATGATCAACGAGCAGTACTTC. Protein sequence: CASNPSGMINEQYF.

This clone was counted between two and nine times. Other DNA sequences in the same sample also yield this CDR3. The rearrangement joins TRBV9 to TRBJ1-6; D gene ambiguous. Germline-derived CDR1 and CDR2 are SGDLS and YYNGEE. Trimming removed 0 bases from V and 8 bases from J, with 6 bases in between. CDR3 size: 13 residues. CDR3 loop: CASSVVSDSPLHF. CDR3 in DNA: TGTGCCAGCAGCGTAGTGTCGGATTCACCCCTCCACTTT.

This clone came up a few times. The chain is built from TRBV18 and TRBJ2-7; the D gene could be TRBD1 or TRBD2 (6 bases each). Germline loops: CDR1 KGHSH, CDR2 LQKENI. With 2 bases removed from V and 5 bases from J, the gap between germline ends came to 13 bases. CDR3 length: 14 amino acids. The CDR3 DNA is TGTGCCAGCTCACCAGGAGGGGGGCGCGACGAGCAGTACGTC. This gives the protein CASSPGGGRDEQYV.

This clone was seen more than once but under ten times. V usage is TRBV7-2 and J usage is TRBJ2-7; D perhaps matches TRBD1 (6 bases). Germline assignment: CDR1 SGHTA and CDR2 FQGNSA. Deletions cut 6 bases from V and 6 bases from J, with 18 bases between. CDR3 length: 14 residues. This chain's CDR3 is CASSYRDTGREQYF. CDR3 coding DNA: TGTGCCAGCAGTTACCGGGACACGGGGCGCGAGCAGTACTTC.

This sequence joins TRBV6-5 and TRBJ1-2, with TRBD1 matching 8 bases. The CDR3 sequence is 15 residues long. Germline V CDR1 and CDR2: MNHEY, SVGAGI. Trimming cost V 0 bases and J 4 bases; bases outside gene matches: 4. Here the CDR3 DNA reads TGTGCCAGCAGTTACTCCCCGACAGGGGCCTATGGCTACACCTTC. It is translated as CASSYSPTGAYGYTF.

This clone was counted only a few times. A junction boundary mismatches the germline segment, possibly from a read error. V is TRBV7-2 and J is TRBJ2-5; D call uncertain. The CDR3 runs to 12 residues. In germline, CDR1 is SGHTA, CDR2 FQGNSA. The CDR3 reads CASSAVLEPQYF. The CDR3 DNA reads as TGTGCCAGCAGCGCAGTGCTAGAGCCCCAGTACTTC.

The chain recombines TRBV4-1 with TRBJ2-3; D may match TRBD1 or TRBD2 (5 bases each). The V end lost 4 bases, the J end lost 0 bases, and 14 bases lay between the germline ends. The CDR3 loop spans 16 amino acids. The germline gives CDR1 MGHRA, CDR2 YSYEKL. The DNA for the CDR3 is TGCGCCAGCAGCCGAGCCGGGGCTACCAGCACAGATACGCAGTATTTT. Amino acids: CASSRAGATSTDTQYF.

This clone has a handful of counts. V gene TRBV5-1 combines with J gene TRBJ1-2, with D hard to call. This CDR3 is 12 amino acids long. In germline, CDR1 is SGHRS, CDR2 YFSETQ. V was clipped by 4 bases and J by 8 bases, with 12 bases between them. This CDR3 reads CASSPGVGGYTF. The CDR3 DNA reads TGCGCCAGCAGCCCCGGGGTGGGGGGCTACACCTTC.

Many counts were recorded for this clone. The CDR3 region has the DNA TGTGCCAGCAGCCGTACTAGCGACTTCGAGCAGTACGTC. It yields the protein CASSRTSDFEQYV. The V gene is TRBV7-8, the J gene TRBJ2-7, with 7 bases fitting TRBD2. CDR3 length: 13 residues. The ends lost 5 bases at V and 6 bases at J; junction bases unmatched: 7. Germline V gene lookup returns CDR1 SGHVS and CDR2 FQNEAQ.

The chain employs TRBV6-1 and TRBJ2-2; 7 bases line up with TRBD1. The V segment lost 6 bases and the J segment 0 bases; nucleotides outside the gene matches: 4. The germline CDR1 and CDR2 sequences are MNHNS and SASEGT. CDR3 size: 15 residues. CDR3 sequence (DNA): TGTGCCAGCAGACCCGGGACAGCGAACACCGGGGAGCTGTTTTTT. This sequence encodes CASRPGTANTGELFF.